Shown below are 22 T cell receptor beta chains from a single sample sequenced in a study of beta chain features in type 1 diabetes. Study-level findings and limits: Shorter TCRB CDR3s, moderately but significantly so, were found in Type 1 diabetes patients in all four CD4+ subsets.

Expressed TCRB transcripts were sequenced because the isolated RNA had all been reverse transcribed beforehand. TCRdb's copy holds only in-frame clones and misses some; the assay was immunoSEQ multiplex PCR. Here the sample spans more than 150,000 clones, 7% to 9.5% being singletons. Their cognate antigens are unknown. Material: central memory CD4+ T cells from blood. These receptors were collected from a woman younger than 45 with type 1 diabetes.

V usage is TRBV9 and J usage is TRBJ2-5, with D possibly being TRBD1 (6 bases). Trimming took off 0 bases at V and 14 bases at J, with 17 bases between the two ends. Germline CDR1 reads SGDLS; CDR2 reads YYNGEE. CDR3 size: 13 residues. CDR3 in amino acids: CASSVDVRGWTYF. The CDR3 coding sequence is TGTGCCAGCAGCGTAGACGTCAGGGGATGGACCTACTTC. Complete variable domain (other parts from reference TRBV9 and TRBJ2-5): DSGVTQTPKHLITATGQRVTLRCSPRSGDLSVYWYQQSLDQGLQFLIQYYNGEERAKGNILERFSAQQFPDLHSELNLSSLELGDSALYFCASSVDVRGWTYFGPGTRLLVL.

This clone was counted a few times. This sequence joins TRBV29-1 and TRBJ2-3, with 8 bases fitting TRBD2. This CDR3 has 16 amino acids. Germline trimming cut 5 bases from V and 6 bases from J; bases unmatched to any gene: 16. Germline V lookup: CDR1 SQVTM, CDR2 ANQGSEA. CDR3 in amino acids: CSVLSSGHSREDTQYF. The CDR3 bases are TGCAGCGTTCTGTCTAGCGGGCACTCCCGAGAGGATACGCAGTATTTT.

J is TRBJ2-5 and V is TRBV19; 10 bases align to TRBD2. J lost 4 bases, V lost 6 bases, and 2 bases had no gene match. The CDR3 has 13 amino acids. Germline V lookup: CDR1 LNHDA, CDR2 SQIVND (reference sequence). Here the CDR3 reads CASSRTSGETQYF. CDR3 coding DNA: TGTGCCAGTAGCCGGACTAGCGGAGAGACCCAGTACTTC.

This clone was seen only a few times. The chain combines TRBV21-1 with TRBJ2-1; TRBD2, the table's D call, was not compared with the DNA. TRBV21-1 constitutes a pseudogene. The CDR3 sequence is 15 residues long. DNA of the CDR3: TGTGCCAGCAGCCTTCAAATGGGGTCGAGGGATGAGCAGTTCTTC. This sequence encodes CASSLQMGSRDEQFF.

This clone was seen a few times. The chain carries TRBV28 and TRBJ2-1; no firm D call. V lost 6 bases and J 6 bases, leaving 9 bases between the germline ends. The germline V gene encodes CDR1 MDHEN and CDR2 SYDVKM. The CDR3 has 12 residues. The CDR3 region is CASSLLGNEQFF. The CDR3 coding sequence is TGTGCCAGCAGCCTTCTCGGCAATGAGCAGTTCTTC.

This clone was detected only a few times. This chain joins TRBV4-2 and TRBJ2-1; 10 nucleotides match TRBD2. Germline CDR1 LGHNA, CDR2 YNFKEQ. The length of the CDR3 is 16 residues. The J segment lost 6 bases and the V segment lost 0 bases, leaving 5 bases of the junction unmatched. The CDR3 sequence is CASSQDVSGRANEQFF. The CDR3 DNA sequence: TGTGCCAGCAGCCAAGATGTGAGCGGGAGGGCCAATGAGCAGTTCTTC.

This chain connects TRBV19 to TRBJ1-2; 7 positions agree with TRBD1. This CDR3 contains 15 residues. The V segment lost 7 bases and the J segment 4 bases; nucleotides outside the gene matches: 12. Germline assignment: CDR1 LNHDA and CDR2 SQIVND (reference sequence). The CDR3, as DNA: TGTGCCAGTATCAATCCGGGACAGAATTTCTATGGCTACACCTTC. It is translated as CASINPGQNFYGYTF.

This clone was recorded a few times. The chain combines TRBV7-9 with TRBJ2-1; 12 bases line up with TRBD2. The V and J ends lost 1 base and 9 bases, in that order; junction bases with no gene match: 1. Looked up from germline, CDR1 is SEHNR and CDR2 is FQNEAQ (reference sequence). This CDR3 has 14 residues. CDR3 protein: CASSLGLAGVEQFF. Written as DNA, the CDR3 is TGTGCCAGCAGCTTAGGACTAGCGGGAGTTGAGCAGTTCTTC.

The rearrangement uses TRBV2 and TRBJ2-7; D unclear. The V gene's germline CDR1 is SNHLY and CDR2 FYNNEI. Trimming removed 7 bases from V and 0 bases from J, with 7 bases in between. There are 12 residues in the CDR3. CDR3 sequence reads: CASNPSSYEQYF. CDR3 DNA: TGTGCCAGCAATCCGAGCTCCTACGAGCAGTACTTC. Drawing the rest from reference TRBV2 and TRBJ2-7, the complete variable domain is EPEVTQTPSHQVTQMGQEVILRCVPISNHLYFYWYRQILGQKVEFLVSFYNNEISEKSEIFDDQFSVERPDGSNFTLKIRSTKLEDSAMYFCASNPSSYEQYFGPGTRLTVT.

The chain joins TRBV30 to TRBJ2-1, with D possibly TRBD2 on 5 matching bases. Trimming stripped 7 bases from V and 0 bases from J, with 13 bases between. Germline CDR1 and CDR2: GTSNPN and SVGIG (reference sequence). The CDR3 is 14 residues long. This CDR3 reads CASVVGSSYNEQFF. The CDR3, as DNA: TGTGCCTCCGTCGTAGGGAGCTCCTACAATGAGCAGTTCTTC.

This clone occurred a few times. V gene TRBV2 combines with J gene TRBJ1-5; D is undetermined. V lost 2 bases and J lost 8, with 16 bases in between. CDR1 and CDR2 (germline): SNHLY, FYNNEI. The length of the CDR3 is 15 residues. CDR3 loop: CASSETHLSGEPQHF. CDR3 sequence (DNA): TGTGCCAGCAGTGAAACCCACTTATCTGGAGAGCCCCAGCATTTT.

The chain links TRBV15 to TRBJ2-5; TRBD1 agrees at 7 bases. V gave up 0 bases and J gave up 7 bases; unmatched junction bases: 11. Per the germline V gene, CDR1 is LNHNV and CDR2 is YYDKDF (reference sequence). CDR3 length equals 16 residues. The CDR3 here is CATSRDRQGHGGTQYF. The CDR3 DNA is TGTGCCACCAGCAGAGATCGACAGGGACACGGCGGGACCCAGTACTTC.

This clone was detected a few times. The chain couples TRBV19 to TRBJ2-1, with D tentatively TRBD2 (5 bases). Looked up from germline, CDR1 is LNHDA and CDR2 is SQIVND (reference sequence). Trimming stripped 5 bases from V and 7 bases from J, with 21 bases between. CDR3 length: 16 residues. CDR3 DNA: TGTGCCAGTAGTCCAGGATTTGGTCGTACGGGGAATGAGCAGTTCTTC. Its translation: CASSPGFGRTGNEQFF.

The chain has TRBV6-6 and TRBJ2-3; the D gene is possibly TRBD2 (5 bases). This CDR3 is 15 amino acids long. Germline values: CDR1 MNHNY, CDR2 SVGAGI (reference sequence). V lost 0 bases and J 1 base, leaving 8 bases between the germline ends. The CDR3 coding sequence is TGTGCCAGCAGTTACTCTAGCGCCCGCACAGATACGCAGTATTTT. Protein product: CASSYSSARTDTQYF.

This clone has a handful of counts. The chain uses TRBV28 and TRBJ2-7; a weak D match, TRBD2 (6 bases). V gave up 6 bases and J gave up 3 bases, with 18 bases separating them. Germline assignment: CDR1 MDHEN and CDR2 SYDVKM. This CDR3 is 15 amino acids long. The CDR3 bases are TGTGCCAGCAGCCGGGGACTTTTCAACCTCTACGAGCAGTACTTC. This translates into CASSRGLFNLYEQYF.

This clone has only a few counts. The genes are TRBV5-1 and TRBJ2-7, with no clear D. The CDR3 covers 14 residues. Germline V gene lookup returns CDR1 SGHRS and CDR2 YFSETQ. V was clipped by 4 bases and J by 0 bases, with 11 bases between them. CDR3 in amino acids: CASSSNSPSYEQYF. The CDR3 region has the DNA TGCGCCAGCAGCAGCAACAGTCCCTCCTACGAGCAGTACTTC. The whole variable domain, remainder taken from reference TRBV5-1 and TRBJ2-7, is KAGVTQTPRYLIKTRGQQVTLSCSPISGHRSVSWYQQTPGQGLQFLFEYFSETQRNKGNFPGRFSGRQFSNSRSEMNVSTLELGDSALYLCASSSNSPSYEQYFGPGTRLTVT.

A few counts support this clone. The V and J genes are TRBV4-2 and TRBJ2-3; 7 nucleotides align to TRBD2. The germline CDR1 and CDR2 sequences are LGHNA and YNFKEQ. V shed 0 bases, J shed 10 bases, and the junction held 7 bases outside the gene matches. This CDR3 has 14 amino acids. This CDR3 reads CASSQDGGGRAQYF. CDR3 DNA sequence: TGTGCCAGCAGCCAAGACGGGGGAGGGAGAGCGCAGTATTTT.

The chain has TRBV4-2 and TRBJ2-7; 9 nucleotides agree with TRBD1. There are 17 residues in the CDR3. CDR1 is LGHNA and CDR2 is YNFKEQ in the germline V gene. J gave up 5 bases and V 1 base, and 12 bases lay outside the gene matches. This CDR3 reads CASSQGPTGGSKDEQYF. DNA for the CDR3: TGTGCCAGCAGCCAAGGACCTACAGGGGGCAGTAAGGACGAGCAGTACTTC.

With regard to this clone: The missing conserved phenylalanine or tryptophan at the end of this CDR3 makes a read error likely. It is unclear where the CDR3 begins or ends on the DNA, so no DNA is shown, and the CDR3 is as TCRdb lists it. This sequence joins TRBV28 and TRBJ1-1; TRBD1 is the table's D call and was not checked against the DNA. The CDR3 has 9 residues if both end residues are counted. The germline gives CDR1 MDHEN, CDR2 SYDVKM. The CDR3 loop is CASGTGLAL.

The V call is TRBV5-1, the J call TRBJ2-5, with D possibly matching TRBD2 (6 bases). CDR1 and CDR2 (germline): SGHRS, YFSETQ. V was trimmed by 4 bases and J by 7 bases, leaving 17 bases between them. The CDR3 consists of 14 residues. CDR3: CASSDGTPGGTQYF. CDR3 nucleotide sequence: TGCGCCAGCAGCGACGGGACTCCCGGCGGGACCCAGTACTTC.

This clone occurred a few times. The CDR3 DNA follows: TGTGCCAGCAGCTTAGTGGAGGAGACCCAGTACTTC. It yields the protein CASSLVEETQYF. This sequence joins TRBV7-2 and TRBJ2-5; unclear D gene. The V gene's germline CDR1 is SGHTA and CDR2 FQGNSA. V was cut by 1 base and J by 5 bases, with 5 bases left in between. This CDR3 is built from 12 residues. Supplemented by reference TRBV7-2 and TRBJ2-5, the full variable domain reads GAGVSQSPSNKVTEKGKDVELRCDPISGHTALYWYRQSLGQGLEFLIYFQGNSAPDKSGLPSDRFSAERTGGSVSTLTIQRTQQEDSAVYLCASSLVEETQYFGPGTRLLVL.

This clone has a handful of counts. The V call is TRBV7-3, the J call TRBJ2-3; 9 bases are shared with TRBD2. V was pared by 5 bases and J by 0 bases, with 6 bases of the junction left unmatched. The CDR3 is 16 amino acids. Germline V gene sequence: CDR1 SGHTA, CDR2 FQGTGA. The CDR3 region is CASSPMAGGSTDTQYF. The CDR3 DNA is TGTGCCAGCAGCCCAATGGCGGGAGGGAGCACAGATACGCAGTATTTT.